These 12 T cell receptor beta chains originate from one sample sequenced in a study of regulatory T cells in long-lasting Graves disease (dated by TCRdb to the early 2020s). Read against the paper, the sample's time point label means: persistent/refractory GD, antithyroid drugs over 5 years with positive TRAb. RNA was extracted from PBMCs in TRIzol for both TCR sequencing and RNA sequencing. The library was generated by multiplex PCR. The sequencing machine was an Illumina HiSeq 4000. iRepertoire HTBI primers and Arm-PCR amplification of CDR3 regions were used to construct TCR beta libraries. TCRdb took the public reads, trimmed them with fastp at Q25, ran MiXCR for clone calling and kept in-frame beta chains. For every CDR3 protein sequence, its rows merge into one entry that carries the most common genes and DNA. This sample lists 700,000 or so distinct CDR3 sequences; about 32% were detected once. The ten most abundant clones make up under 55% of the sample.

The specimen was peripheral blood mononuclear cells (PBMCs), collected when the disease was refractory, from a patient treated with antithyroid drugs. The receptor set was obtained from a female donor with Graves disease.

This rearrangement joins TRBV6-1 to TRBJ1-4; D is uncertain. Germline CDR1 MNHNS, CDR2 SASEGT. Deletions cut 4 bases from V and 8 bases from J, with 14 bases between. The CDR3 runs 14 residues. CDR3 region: CASSAGIGPEKLFF. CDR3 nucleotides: TGTGCCAGCAGTGCCGGGATTGGTCCCGAAAAACTGTTTTTT.

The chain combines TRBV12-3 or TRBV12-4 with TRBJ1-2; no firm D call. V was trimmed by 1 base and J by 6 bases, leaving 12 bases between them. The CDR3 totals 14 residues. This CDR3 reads CASSLGTVANGYTF. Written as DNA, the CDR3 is TGTGCCAGCAGTTTAGGGACGGTAGCAAATGGCTACACCTTC.

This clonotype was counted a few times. CDR3 sequence (DNA): TGTGCCAGCAGCTCGGGACTAGCGGGAGGGTCCGGGGAGCTGTTTTTT. Its protein is CASSSGLAGGSGELFF. The V and J genes are TRBV7-7 and TRBJ2-2; 16 bases are shared with TRBD2. V gave up 4 bases and J gave up 6 bases; unmatched junction bases: 2. The germline CDR1 and CDR2 sequences are SSHAT and FNYEAQ (reference sequence). The CDR3 is 16 residues long.

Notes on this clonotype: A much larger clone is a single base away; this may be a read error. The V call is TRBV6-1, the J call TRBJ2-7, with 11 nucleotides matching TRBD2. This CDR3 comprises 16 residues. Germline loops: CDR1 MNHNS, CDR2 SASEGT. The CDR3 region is CASSARPSGRTYGQYF. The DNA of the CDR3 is TGTGCCAGCAGTGCCCGTCCTAGCGGGAGGACCTACGGGCAGTACTTC.

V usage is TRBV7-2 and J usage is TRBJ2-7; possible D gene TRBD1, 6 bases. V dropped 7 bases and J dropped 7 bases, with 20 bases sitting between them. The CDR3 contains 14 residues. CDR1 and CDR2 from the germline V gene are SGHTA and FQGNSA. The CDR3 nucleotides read TGTGCCAGCAACAAATTAGGGGGAAAGGGGGAGCAGTACTTC. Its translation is CASNKLGGKGEQYF.

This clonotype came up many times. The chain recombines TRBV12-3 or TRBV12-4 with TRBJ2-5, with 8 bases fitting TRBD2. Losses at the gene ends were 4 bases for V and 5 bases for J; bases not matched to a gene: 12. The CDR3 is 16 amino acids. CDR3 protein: CASSSTTSGGGETQYF. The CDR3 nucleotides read TGTGCCAGCAGTTCGACCACTAGCGGTGGAGGGGAGACCCAGTACTTC.

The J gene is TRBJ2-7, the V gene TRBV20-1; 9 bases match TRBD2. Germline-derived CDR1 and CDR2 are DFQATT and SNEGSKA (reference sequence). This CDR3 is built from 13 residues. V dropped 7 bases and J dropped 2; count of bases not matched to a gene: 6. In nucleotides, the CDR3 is TGCAGTGTGATAGCGGGGGAGACCTACGAGCAGTACTTC. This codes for CSVIAGETYEQYF.

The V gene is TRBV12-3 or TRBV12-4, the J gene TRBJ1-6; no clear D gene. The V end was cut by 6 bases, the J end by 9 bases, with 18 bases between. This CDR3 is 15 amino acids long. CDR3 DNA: TGTGCCAGCAGCTACGGAGGTGTCGTTGGTTCACCCCTCCACTTT. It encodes CASSYGGVVGSPLHF.

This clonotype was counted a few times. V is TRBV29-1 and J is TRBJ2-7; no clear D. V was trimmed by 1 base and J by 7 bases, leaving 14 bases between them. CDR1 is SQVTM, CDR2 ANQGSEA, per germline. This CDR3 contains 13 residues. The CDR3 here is CSVEAATPLEQYF. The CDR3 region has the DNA TGCAGCGTTGAAGCCGCGACACCTTTGGAGCAGTACTTC.

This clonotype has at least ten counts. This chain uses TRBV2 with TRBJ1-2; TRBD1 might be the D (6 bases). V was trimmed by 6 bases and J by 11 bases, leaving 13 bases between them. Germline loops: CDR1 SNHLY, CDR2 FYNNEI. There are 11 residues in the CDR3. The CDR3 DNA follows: TGTGCCAGCAGGGGACTCAGGGGTTACACCTTC. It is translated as CASRGLRGYTF.

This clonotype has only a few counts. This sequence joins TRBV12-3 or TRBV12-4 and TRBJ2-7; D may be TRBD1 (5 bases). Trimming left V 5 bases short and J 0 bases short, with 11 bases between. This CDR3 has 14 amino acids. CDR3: CASSQTTVSYEQYF. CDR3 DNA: TGTGCCAGCAGTCAAACGACAGTCTCCTACGAGCAGTACTTC.

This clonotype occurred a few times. CDR3 loop: CASSPTYSNQPQHF. The CDR3 bases are TGTGCCAGCAGCCCTACTTATAGCAATCAGCCCCAGCATTTT. V is TRBV3-1 and J is TRBJ1-5; D is uncertain. The CDR3 consists of 14 residues. V lost 4 bases and J 0 bases, leaving 7 bases between the germline ends. Germline values: CDR1 LGHDT, CDR2 YNNKEL (reference sequence).